Listed below are T cell receptor beta chains from one sample, sequenced in a study of follicular helper T cells after annual influenza vaccination. Sequencing used immunoSEQ multiplex PCR; TCRdb keeps in-frame clones, though not all of them. The sample carries 8,700 or so clones, about 83% recorded once. Here the sequenced sample was CXCR5+ CD38- circulating T follicular helper cells from blood, taken 7 days after influenza vaccination. The receptors here all came from an adult who received the influenza vaccine. Both conserved end residues are part of each CDR3. A D gene is named only where the DNA matches it firmly. Clone size is not always given. Where it is, it says once, few, many or a class for expanded clones.

V gene	J gene	D gene	clone size	CDR3 protein	CDR3 DNA
TRBV19	TRBJ2-6	-	-	CASSSGTGANVLTF	TGTGCCAGTAGTAGCGGCACTGGGGCCAACGTCCTGACTTTC
TRBV19	TRBJ1-2	-	few	CASSIDPEYGYTF	TGTGCCAGTAGTATAGATCCGGAGTATGGCTACACCTTC
TRBV28	TRBJ2-5	TRBD1	-	CASSAPFTGGRETQYF	TGTGCCAGCAGTGCACCCTTCACAGGGGGCAGGGAGACCCAGTACTTC
TRBV18	TRBJ1-1	TRBD1	-	CASSPDRGGKTEAFF	TGTGCCAGCTCACCGGACAGGGGGGGTAAGACTGAAGCTTTCTTT
TRBV7-2	TRBJ1-5	-	few	CASSLDLGQPQHF	TGTGCCAGCAGCTTAGATTTGGGTCAGCCCCAGCATTTT
TRBV6-1	TRBJ2-7	TRBD1	-	CASSTATGVNEQYF	TGTGCCAGCAGTACCGCGACAGGGGTAAACGAGCAGTACTTC
TRBV29-1	TRBJ2-1	TRBD2	few	CSVGGGYNEQFF	TGCAGCGTTGGGGGAGGGTACAATGAGCAGTTCTTC
TRBV29-1	TRBJ2-1	TRBD1	-	CSTLGTGTTNNEQFF	TGCAGCACACTCGGGACAGGAACTACAAACAATGAGCAGTTCTTC
TRBV12-2	TRBJ2-3	-	-	CGTGLLRISTDTQYF	TGTGGGACGGGACTACTCCGAATCAGCACAGATACGCAGTATTTT
TRBV5-1	TRBJ1-2	-	-	CASSSGSYGYTF	TGCGCCAGCAGTAGCGGGTCCTATGGCTACACCTTC